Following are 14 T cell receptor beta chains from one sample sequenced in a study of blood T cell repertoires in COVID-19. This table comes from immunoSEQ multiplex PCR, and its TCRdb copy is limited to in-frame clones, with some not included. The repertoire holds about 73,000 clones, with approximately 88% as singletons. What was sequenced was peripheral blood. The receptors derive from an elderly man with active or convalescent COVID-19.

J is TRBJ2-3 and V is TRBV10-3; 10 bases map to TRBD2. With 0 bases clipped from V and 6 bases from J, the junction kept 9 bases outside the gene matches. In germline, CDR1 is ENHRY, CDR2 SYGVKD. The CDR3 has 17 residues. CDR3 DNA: TGTGCCATCAGTGAGTCGGCTAGCGGGGGTGGTGATGATACGCAGTATTTT. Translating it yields CAISESASGGGDDTQYF.

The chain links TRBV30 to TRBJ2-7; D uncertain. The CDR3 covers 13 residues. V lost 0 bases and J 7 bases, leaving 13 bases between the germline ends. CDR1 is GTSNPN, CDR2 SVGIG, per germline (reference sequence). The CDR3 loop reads CAWSVVGPGEQYF. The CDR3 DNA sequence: TGTGCCTGGAGTGTCGTAGGTCCGGGTGAGCAGTACTTC.

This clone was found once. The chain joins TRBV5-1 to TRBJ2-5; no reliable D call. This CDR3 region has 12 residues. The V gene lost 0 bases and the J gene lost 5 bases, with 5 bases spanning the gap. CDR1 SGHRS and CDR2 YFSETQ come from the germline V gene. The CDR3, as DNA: TGCGCCAGCAGCTTGGCCTTCGAGACCCAGTACTTC. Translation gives CASSLAFETQYF.

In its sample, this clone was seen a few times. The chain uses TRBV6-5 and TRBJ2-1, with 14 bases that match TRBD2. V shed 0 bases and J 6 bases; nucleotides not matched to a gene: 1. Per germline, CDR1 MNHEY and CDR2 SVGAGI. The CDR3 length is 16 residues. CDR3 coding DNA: TGTGCCAGCAGTTACTCTGGGACTAGCGGGAGCAATGAGCAGTTCTTC. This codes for CASSYSGTSGSNEQFF.

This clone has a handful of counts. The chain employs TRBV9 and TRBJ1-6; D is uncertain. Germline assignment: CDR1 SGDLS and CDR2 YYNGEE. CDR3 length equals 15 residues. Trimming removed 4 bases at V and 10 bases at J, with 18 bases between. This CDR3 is CASSPRHSRESPLHF. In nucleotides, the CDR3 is TGTGCCAGCAGCCCCAGACACTCTCGAGAGTCACCCCTCCACTTT.

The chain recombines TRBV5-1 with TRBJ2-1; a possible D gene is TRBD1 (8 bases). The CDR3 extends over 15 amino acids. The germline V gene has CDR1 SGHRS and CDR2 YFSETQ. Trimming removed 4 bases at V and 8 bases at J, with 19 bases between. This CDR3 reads CASSAGDRQGHEQFF. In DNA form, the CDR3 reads TGCGCCAGCAGCGCGGGGGACAGGCAGGGCCATGAGCAGTTCTTC.

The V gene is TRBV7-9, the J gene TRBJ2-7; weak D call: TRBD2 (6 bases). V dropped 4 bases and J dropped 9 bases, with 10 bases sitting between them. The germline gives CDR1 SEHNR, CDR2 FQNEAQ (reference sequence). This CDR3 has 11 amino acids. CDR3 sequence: CASSWDSMQYF. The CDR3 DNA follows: TGTGCCAGCAGCTGGGACTCAATGCAGTACTTC.

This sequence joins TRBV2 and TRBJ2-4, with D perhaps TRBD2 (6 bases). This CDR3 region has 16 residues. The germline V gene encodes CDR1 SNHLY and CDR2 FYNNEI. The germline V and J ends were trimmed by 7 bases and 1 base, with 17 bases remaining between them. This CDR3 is CASKKGTGVAKNIQYF. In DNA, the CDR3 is TGTGCCAGCAAAAAGGGGACGGGGGTGGCCAAAAACATTCAGTACTTC.

The CDR3 loop is CATSRVPGSGTDTQYF. The DNA of the CDR3 is TGTGCCACCAGCAGAGTGCCGGGTTCGGGCACAGATACGCAGTATTTT. This chain connects TRBV15 to TRBJ2-3, with D uncertain. Between the trimmed V and J ends, which lost 1 base and 1 base, there was a span of 12 bases. The V gene's germline CDR1 is LNHNV and CDR2 YYDKDF (reference sequence). This CDR3 is built from 16 residues.

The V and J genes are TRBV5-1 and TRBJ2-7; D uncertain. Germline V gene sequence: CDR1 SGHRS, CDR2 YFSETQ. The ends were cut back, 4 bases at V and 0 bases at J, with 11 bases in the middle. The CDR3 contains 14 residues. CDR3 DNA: TGCGCCAGCAGCCCCACTACCCTCTCCTACGAGCAGTACTTC. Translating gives CASSPTTLSYEQYF.

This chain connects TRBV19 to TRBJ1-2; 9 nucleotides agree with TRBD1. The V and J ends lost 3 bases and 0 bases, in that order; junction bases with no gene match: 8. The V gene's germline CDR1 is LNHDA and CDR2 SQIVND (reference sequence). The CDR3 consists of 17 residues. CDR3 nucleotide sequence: TGTGCCAGTAGTATTGGGACAGGGAGTTTCTCTAACTATGGCTACACCTTC. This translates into CASSIGTGSFSNYGYTF.

CDR3 sequence: CASSYSNRGRYTEAFF. As DNA, the CDR3 is TGTGCCAGCAGTTACTCAAACAGGGGACGGTACACTGAAGCTTTCTTT. V gene TRBV6-5 combines with J gene TRBJ1-1, with 7 bases that match TRBD1. V was pared by 0 bases and J by 3 bases, with 7 bases of the junction left unmatched. This CDR3 has 16 amino acids. Germline CDR1 is MNHEY and CDR2 is SVGAGI.

The CDR3, as DNA: TGTGCCTGGAGTGTTGCGGGAGGGATCAGCAATCAGCCCCAGCATTTT. As protein: CAWSVAGGISNQPQHF. V gene TRBV30 combines with J gene TRBJ1-5; no reliable D call. The CDR3 is 16 amino acids. Germline V gene data show CDR1 as GTSNPN and CDR2 as SVGIG (reference sequence). Trimming shortened V by 0 bases and J by 1 base, and 13 bases separated the two germline ends.

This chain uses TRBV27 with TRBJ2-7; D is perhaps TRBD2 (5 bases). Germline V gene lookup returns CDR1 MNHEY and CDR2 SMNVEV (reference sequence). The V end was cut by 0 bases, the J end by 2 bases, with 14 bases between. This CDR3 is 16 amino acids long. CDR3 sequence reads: CASSLSRATIAYEQYF. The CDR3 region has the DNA TGTGCCAGCAGTTTATCGCGGGCAACTATAGCCTACGAGCAGTACTTC.